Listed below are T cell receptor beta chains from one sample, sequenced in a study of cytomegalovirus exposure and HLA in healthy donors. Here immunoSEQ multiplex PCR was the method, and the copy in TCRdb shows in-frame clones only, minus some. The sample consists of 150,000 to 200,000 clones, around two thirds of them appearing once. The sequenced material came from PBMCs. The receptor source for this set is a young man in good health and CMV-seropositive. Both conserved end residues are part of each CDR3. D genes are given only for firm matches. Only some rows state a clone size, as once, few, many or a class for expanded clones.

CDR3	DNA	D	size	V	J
CASSLSGEYEQYF	TGTGCCAGCAGCTTAAGCGGAGAGTACGAGCAGTACTTC	NA	NA	TRBV11-3	TRBJ2-7
CASSDPVWGQHVSVGTF	TGCGCCAGCAGTGACCCAGTCTGGGGACAGCATGTTTCGGTTGGCACCTTC	TRBD1	NA	TRBV10-1	TRBJ1-2
CAWSSYRGKNIQYF	TGTGCCTGGAGTTCCTACAGGGGCAAAAACATTCAGTACTTC	TRBD1	NA	TRBV30	TRBJ2-4
CAWDRGLSEAFF	TGTGCCTGGGACAGGGGGCTCTCTGAAGCTTTCTTT	TRBD1	NA	TRBV30	TRBJ1-1
CASRSKPLGATYNTDTQYF	TGTGCCAGCAGATCCAAGCCGTTGGGGGCCACCTACAACACAGATACGCAGTATTTT	NA	NA	TRBV27	TRBJ2-3
CAWCTGLQGDEKLFF	TGTGCCTGGTGCACGGGGTTACAGGGCGATGAAAAACTGTTTTTT	NA	few	TRBV30	TRBJ1-4
CASRRTGLINYGYTF	TGTGCCAGCAGACGAACAGGGTTGATTAACTATGGCTACACCTTC	NA	NA	TRBV6-5	TRBJ1-2
CANSEGIRAFF	TGTGCCAACTCGGAGGGGATTAGGGCTTTCTTT	NA	NA	TRBV18	TRBJ1-1
CASSPGSGERGEQYF	TGCGCCAGCAGCCCCGGGAGCGGGGAAAGGGGCGAGCAGTACTTC	TRBD2	NA	TRBV5-1	TRBJ2-7
CASSPDRDTDTQYF	TGTGCCAGCAGCCCGGACAGGGACACAGATACGCAGTATTTT	TRBD1	NA	TRBV11-2	TRBJ2-3
CASSPGASPPGGYTF	TGTGCCAGCAGCCCGGGAGCTAGTCCACCAGGGGGCTACACCTTC	NA	NA	TRBV7-9	TRBJ1-2
CASSLGQATRPDTQYF	TGCGCCAGCAGCTTGGGACAGGCCACACGACCAGATACGCAGTATTTT	NA	NA	TRBV5-1	TRBJ2-3
CASSETGNTEAFF	TGTGCCAGCAGTGAGACAGGGAACACTGAAGCTTTCTTT	NA	NA	TRBV28	TRBJ1-1
CASSPPPGRGNEQFF	TGTGCCAGCTCACCACCGCCGGGGCGGGGGAATGAGCAGTTCTTC	TRBD2	NA	TRBV18	TRBJ2-1
CASTGQGPGELFF	TGTGCCAGCACTGGACAAGGACCCGGGGAGCTGTTTTTT	NA	NA	TRBV6-1	TRBJ2-2
CASSDSYRATAGGYTF	TGTGCCAGCAGCGATAGCTACAGGGCTACCGCCGGTGGCTACACCTTC	NA	few	TRBV9	TRBJ1-2
CASSLGSLSRWEQYF	TGCGCCAGCAGCTTGGGTAGTTTGAGTCGGTGGGAGCAGTACTTC	NA	NA	TRBV5-1	TRBJ2-7
CASSKVTSAETQYF	TGCGCCAGCAGCAAAGTTACTAGCGCGGAGACCCAGTACTTC	TRBD2	few	TRBV4-1	TRBJ2-5
CASSWGQGITFSYNEQFF	TGCGCCAGCAGTTGGGGACAGGGCATAACCTTTTCCTACAATGAGCAGTTCTTC	TRBD1	NA	TRBV5-1	TRBJ2-1
CASSHRGNYGYTF	TGTGCCAGCAGTCACAGGGGAAACTATGGCTACACCTTC	TRBD1	few	TRBV28	TRBJ1-2
CASSTIAGRSYNEQFF	TGTGCCAGTAGTACCATAGCGGGCCGCTCCTACAATGAGCAGTTCTTC	TRBD2	NA	TRBV19	TRBJ2-1
CASSTTTGDTQYF	TGCGCCAGCAGCACCACCACAGGAGATACGCAGTATTTT	NA	NA	TRBV5-1	TRBJ2-3
CASSQIGSGLGLDEQYF	TGCGCCAGCAGCCAAATTGGATCGGGACTAGGACTGGACGAGCAGTACTTC	TRBD2	NA	TRBV4-1	TRBJ2-7
CAVSRSSYNEQFF	TGTGCCGTCAGTCGGAGTTCGTACAATGAGCAGTTCTTC	NA	NA	TRBV2	TRBJ2-1
CASSLRDSPNTEAFF	TGCGCCAGCAGCTTGCGGGACAGCCCAAACACTGAAGCTTTCTTT	TRBD1	once	TRBV5-1	TRBJ1-1
CASSGLTSGNRDEQYF	TGTGCCAGCAGCGGCCTTACTAGCGGGAATCGGGACGAGCAGTACTTC	TRBD2	NA	TRBV9	TRBJ2-7
CAWTPGTAKFNQPQHF	TGTGCCTGGACGCCCGGGACAGCTAAGTTCAATCAGCCCCAGCATTTT	TRBD1	NA	TRBV30	TRBJ1-5
CASSQIDSQETQYF	TGTGCCAGCTCACAAATTGACAGTCAAGAGACCCAGTACTTC	NA	NA	TRBV18	TRBJ2-5
CASSLGGIANTGELFF	TGTGCTAGCAGCCTCGGGGGTATCGCGAACACCGGGGAGCTGTTTTTT	NA	NA	TRBV7-7	TRBJ2-2
CASSLGGLAGGGTDTQYF	TGTGCCAGCAGCTTGGGAGGACTAGCGGGAGGTGGCACAGATACGCAGTATTTT	TRBD2	NA	TRBV5-4	TRBJ2-3
CASSFTIRDGELFF	TGTGCCAGCAGTTTTACTATCCGGGACGGGGAGCTGTTTTTT	NA	NA	TRBV27	TRBJ2-2
CASSARDSLYGYTF	TGTGCCAGCAGCGCCCGGGACTCCTTATATGGCTACACCTTC	NA	NA	TRBV9	TRBJ1-2
CASIYYRSMAGANVLTF	TGTGCCAGCATTTATTACAGGAGCATGGCTGGGGCCAACGTCCTGACTTTC	NA	few	TRBV2	TRBJ2-6
CASSLGRTSATHPYQETQYF	TGTGCCAGCAGCTTAGGCCGGACTAGCGCAACCCATCCGTACCAAGAGACCCAGTACTTC	TRBD2	NA	TRBV11-3	TRBJ2-5
CASSFSGLAGGGEQFF	TGTGCCAGCAGTTTTAGTGGGCTAGCGGGAGGCGGAGAGCAGTTCTTC	TRBD2	NA	TRBV27	TRBJ2-1
CASSTLTQETQYF	TGTGCCAGCAGCACACTAACACAAGAGACCCAGTACTTC	NA	NA	TRBV27	TRBJ2-5
CASSLGAVSYNEQFF	TGTGCCAGCAGCTTAGGGGCAGTCTCCTACAATGAGCAGTTCTTC	NA	few	TRBV11-2	TRBJ2-1